The TCR beta chain described here comes from a study of T-cell reconstitution after alpha-beta-depleted transplantation in children. This CDR3 comprises 16 residues. V shed 4 bases and J shed 0 bases, with 14 bases lying between them. CDR1 SGDLS and CDR2 YYNGEE come from the germline V gene. This clonotype has a count of ten or more. The TCRbeta library was prepared with unique molecular identifiers. TCRdb used MiXCR to reprocess the PCR reads, holding one entry per CDR3 protein. The sample holds nearly 200,000 distinct CDR3 sequences, about 6% seen once. This chain links TRBV9 with TRBJ2-1; D may be TRBD1 or TRBD2 (6 bases each). This clonotype was obtained from a girl in the first two years of life with combined immunodeficiency, due to receive a stem cell transplant. Sequences were derived from PBMCs, sampled before TCRalphabeta/CD19-depleted stem cell transplant. Here the CDR3 reads CASSPNAGHSYNEQFF. As DNA, the CDR3 is TGTGCCAGCAGCCCAAACGCGGGACACTCCTACAATGAGCAGTTCTTC.